This TCR beta chain originates from a study of control samples from healthy donors and cancer patients. Germline V CDR1 and CDR2: MDHEN, SYDVKM. Trimming removed 7 bases from V and 3 bases from J, with 5 bases in between. This CDR3 is 11 amino acids long. Method: immunoSEQ multiplex PCR; TCRdb's copy keeps in-frame clones and lacks some. The data contain roughly 100,000 clones, 70% to 90% of them singletons. The J gene is TRBJ2-3, the V gene TRBV28; D gene ambiguous. Sequenced material: blood. This sequence originates from a man aged 30 to 39 in good health. CDR3 sequence: CASTVTDTQYF. The CDR3 nucleotides are TGTGCCAGCACCGTAACAGATACGCAGTATTTT.